These 12 T cell receptor beta chains share one sample of origin, sequenced in a study of T cells after posttransplantation cyclophosphamide. Control samples came 1 year after myeloablative marrow transplants with methotrexate plus calcineurin inhibitor. The method was immunoSEQ multiplex PCR; TCRdb's version includes in-frame clones alone and lacks a portion of them. The table records tens of thousands of clones, about 86% of them present only once. The source material was PBMCs, sampled roughly a year after allogeneic stem cell transplant with calcineurin inhibitor and methotrexate. The receptors stem from a female patient aged 25-39 years who received an allogeneic stem cell transplant from an unrelated donor, was CMV-positive, and had acute and chronic GVHD. The T cells may partly be graft donor cells.

This clone is medium-sized in the sample. The chain recombines TRBV5-6 with TRBJ2-7; 8 nucleotides align to TRBD1. Germline CDR1 and CDR2: SGHDT and YYEEEE. V lost 0 bases, J lost 3 bases, and 5 bases stayed unmatched. The CDR3 runs to 15 residues. The CDR3 DNA reads as TGTGCCAGCAGCTTGGGTCAGGGGGCGGGCTACGAGCAGTACTTC. Encoded protein: CASSLGQGAGYEQYF.

The chain is built from TRBV5-1 and TRBJ2-3, with 9 bases aligning to TRBD2. Germline V gene sequence: CDR1 SGHRS, CDR2 YFSETQ. Unmatched junction bases numbered 4, after V lost 0 bases and J lost 2 bases. The CDR3 has 16 residues. This CDR3 reads CASSLGASGATDTQYF. In DNA form, the CDR3 reads TGCGCCAGCAGCTTGGGGGCTAGCGGGGCCACAGATACGCAGTATTTT.

This CDR3 is CASSLRTPRDTIYF. CDR3 bases: TGTGCCAGCAGCCTTCGGACTCCCAGAGACACCATATATTTT. The chain combines TRBV6-5 with TRBJ1-3; D not resolved. Germline lookup yields CDR1 MNHEY and CDR2 SVGAGI. Trimming took 6 bases from V and 8 from J, leaving 17 bases between them. The CDR3 spans 14 residues.

V usage is TRBV18 and J usage is TRBJ2-7; D is undetermined. Germline V gene sequence: CDR1 KGHSH, CDR2 LQKENI. The CDR3 has 14 residues. Deletions cut 6 bases from V and 2 bases from J, with 14 bases between. Written as DNA, the CDR3 is TGTGCCAGCTCGCAAGCGTATCGAACCTACGAGCAGTACTTC. Translating it yields CASSQAYRTYEQYF.

This chain connects TRBV4-1 to TRBJ2-1, with D possibly TRBD2 on 5 matching bases. The CDR3 covers 16 residues. CDR1 and CDR2 from the germline V gene are MGHRA and YSYEKL. The V gene lost 4 bases and the J gene lost 4 bases, with 17 bases spanning the gap. CDR3 nucleotide sequence: TGCGCCAGCAGCCTGTTTGGGGAGAACCCTTACAATGAGCAGTTCTTC. It is translated as CASSLFGENPYNEQFF.

The chain joins TRBV7-2 to TRBJ1-5, with D possibly TRBD1 on 6 matching bases. Trimming pared 4 bases from V and 2 bases from J, leaving 9 bases between. CDR1 is SGHTA, CDR2 FQGNSA, per germline. The CDR3 sequence is 14 residues long. Here the CDR3 reads CASSSRTGNQPQHF. As DNA, the CDR3 is TGTGCCAGCAGCTCCCGGACAGGCAATCAGCCCCAGCATTTT.

The table lists this clone with a count of one. J is TRBJ1-4 and V is TRBV6-5; D may be TRBD1 (6 bases). Per germline, CDR1 MNHEY and CDR2 SVGAGI. The CDR3 runs 14 residues. Trimming shortened V by 6 bases and J by 6 bases, and 14 bases separated the two germline ends. The CDR3 bases are TGTGCCAGCAGCCGTGGGGGGGCGTATGAAAAACTGTTTTTT. Protein sequence: CASSRGGAYEKLFF.

The J gene is TRBJ2-7, the V gene TRBV19, with D maybe TRBD1 (6 bases). V lost 3 bases and J 6 bases, leaving 18 bases between the germline ends. Germline values: CDR1 LNHDA, CDR2 SQIVND (reference sequence). CDR3 size: 15 residues. This chain's CDR3 is CASSIGVRGAREQYF. CDR3 nucleotides: TGTGCCAGTAGTATCGGCGTCAGGGGTGCACGCGAGCAGTACTTC.

The chain's CDR3 is CASSAGDRRDTQYF. For the CDR3, the DNA is TGTGCCAGCAGCGCGGGGGACCGTAGGGATACGCAGTATTTT. J is TRBJ2-3 and V is TRBV9; a possible D gene is TRBD2 (6 bases). This CDR3 is built from 14 residues. Germline V gives CDR1 SGDLS, CDR2 YYNGEE. V was trimmed by 3 bases and J by 6 bases, leaving 14 bases between them.

This clone was seen only once. The V gene is TRBV6-5, the J gene TRBJ1-5; D call uncertain. V lost 2 bases to trimming and J lost 2 bases, with 4 bases between them. Germline CDR1 MNHEY, CDR2 SVGAGI. This CDR3 comprises 13 residues. The CDR3 is CASSYRGNQPQHF. As DNA, the CDR3 is TGTGCCAGCAGTTACCGGGGCAATCAGCCCCAGCATTTT.

The V gene is TRBV11-2, the J gene TRBJ2-5; no firm D call. V dropped 4 bases and J dropped 11 bases, with 11 bases sitting between them. This CDR3 contains 11 residues. Germline V lookup: CDR1 SGHAT, CDR2 FQNNGV. In DNA, the CDR3 is TGTGCCAGCAGCTCCGGTGTACAGCAGTACTTC. It encodes CASSSGVQQYF.

V and J are TRBV27 and TRBJ2-1; D not resolved. CDR1 and CDR2 (germline): MNHEY, SMNVEV (reference sequence). This CDR3 has 14 amino acids. V was pared by 2 bases and J by 4 bases, with 9 bases between. CDR3 sequence reads: CASSLGLAYNEQFF. CDR3 sequence (DNA): TGTGCCAGCAGTTTAGGGTTAGCATACAATGAGCAGTTCTTC.